This T cell receptor (beta chain) was identified during a study of blood T cell repertoires in COVID-19. Authors' analysis steps: Reference gene primer amplification yielded estimated nucleated cell counts. Assay used: immunoSEQ multiplex PCR; TCRdb lists only in-frame clones, some missing. The V and J calls and clone size are taken from that table; D and trimming were inferred from the DNA. This table holds 54,000 or so clones, 82% found once. In this sample, this clone turned up a few times. Trimming removed 3 bases at V and 0 bases at J, with 15 bases between. From germline, CDR1 is SGHKS and CDR2 YYEKEE (reference sequence). The CDR3 loop spans 16 amino acids.

The sample was peripheral blood. The chain uses TRBV5-5 and TRBJ1-1; tentative D call: TRBD1 (5 bases). This clonotype was sampled from a man older than 75 with COVID-19, enrolled during active disease. The CDR3 region is CASSSTGAALNTEAFF. The CDR3 DNA is TGTGCCAGCAGCTCAACTGGGGCAGCCTTGAACACTGAAGCTTTCTTT.